The 14 T cell receptor beta chains below come from one sample, sequenced in a study of cytomegalovirus exposure and HLA in healthy donors. The PCR had 60 Vbeta and 13 Jbeta primers. The method was immunoSEQ multiplex PCR; TCRdb's version includes in-frame clones alone and lacks a portion of them. The sample holds approximately 79,000 clones, around 77% seen once. Material for sequencing was PBMCs. The receptors shown here come from a woman in her forties in good health and CMV-seropositive.

This chain links TRBV10-3 with TRBJ1-2; 7 bases fit TRBD1. CDR3 length: 13 amino acids. Trimming at V came to 8 bases and at J to 3 bases, leaving 6 bases not matched to a gene. Germline V gene data show CDR1 as ENHRY and CDR2 as SYGVKD. The chain's CDR3 is CAIGTAHDYGYTF. DNA for the CDR3: TGTGCCATCGGGACAGCTCACGACTATGGCTACACCTTC.

This clone was recorded a few times. The chain recombines TRBV1 with TRBJ2-5; TRBD2, the table's D call, was not compared with the DNA. TRBV1 is classified as a pseudogene. The CDR3 contains 16 residues. The CDR3 DNA sequence: TGCACCAGCAGCTTCCTGGGGGGGGACATCCAAGAGACCCAGTACTTC. Translation: CTSSFLGGDIQETQYF.

This clone occurred once. The J gene is TRBJ2-5, the V gene TRBV7-9; 9 bases agree with TRBD1. J was trimmed by 4 bases and V by 5 bases; bases with no gene match: 8. CDR3 size: 15 residues. The germline V gene encodes CDR1 SEHNR and CDR2 FQNEAQ (reference sequence). CDR3 region: CASSQTGTGLETQYF. CDR3 coding DNA: TGTGCCAGCAGCCAAACCGGGACAGGGTTAGAGACCCAGTACTTC.

This clone appeared a single time. This chain joins TRBV5-4 and TRBJ2-7, with TRBD2 identical over 7 bases. The CDR3 is made up of 17 amino acids. Germline CDR1 and CDR2: SGHNT and YYREEE (reference sequence). Germline trimming cut 1 base from V and 6 bases from J; bases unmatched to any gene: 16. CDR3 in amino acids: CASSLWRAGVRDAEQYF. CDR3 nucleotide sequence: TGTGCCAGCAGCTTGTGGAGGGCGGGGGTCAGAGACGCCGAGCAGTACTTC.

The chain uses TRBV19 and TRBJ2-2; the D gene is possibly TRBD1 (5 bases). V was pared by 5 bases and J by 4 bases, with 11 bases between. This CDR3 has 14 amino acids. The germline V gene encodes CDR1 LNHDA and CDR2 SQIVND (reference sequence). The CDR3 nucleotides read TGTGCCAGTAGTGCCAGGGTGGGCACCGGGGAGCTGTTTTTT. This encodes CASSARVGTGELFF.

V gene TRBV5-1 combines with J gene TRBJ2-3, with 11 positions matching TRBD2. The length of the CDR3 is 16 residues. CDR1 and CDR2 from the germline V gene are SGHRS and YFSETQ. V shed 1 base and J 2 bases; nucleotides not matched to a gene: 3. The DNA of the CDR3 is TGCGCCAGCAGCTTGACGGGACTAGCGGTCACAGATACGCAGTATTTT. This gives the protein CASSLTGLAVTDTQYF.

The J gene is TRBJ2-5, the V gene TRBV30; TRBD2 might be the D (7 bases). Per germline, CDR1 GTSNPN and CDR2 SVGIG (reference sequence). CDR3 size: 15 residues. The CDR3 bases are TGTGCTTCGCAAGGGGGAGCGGGATACCAAGAGACCCAGTACTTC. This encodes CASQGGAGYQETQYF.

The chain couples TRBV7-2 to TRBJ2-1, with 8 bases matching TRBD2. CDR3 length: 16 residues. From germline, CDR1 is SGHTA and CDR2 FQGNSA. With 2 bases clipped from V and 5 bases from J, the junction kept 8 bases outside the gene matches. Here the CDR3 reads CASSLIVAGRDNEQFF. CDR3 DNA: TGTGCCAGCAGCTTAATCGTAGCGGGAAGAGACAATGAGCAGTTCTTC.

The chain links TRBV5-6 to TRBJ2-7; possible D gene TRBD1, 6 bases. Trimming shortened V by 8 bases and J by 6 bases, and 12 bases separated the two germline ends. There are 11 residues in the CDR3. Germline V gene sequence: CDR1 SGHDT, CDR2 YYEEEE. CDR3: CASRNRVEQYF. The CDR3 DNA is TGTGCCAGTCGAAACAGGGTCGAGCAGTACTTC.

V is TRBV11-2 and J is TRBJ2-2, with 9 bases fitting TRBD1. Germline-derived CDR1 and CDR2 are SGHAT and FQNNGV. After removal of 5 bases from V and 6 bases from J, the junction contained 4 bases not matched to a gene. This CDR3 spans 14 amino acids. This chain's CDR3 is CASSRRTGAGELFF. CDR3 sequence (DNA): TGTGCCAGCAGCCGACGGACAGGGGCCGGGGAGCTGTTTTTT.

The chain has TRBV5-7 and TRBJ1-5; D might be TRBD1 (5 bases). TRBV5-7 is classed as an ORF, of uncertain function. Trimming left V 0 bases short and J 3 bases short, with 7 bases between. This CDR3 is built from 14 residues. This CDR3 is CASSLDRPNQPQHF. Written as DNA, the CDR3 is TGTGCCAGCAGCTTGGACAGGCCCAATCAGCCCCAGCATTTT.

In this sample, this clone turned up a few times. The rearrangement uses TRBV6-4 and TRBJ2-1; TRBD2 is a possible D gene (8 bases). Germline V lookup: CDR1 MRHNA, CDR2 SNTAGT. V was cut by 4 bases and J by 2 bases, with 12 bases left in between. The CDR3 is made up of 15 amino acids. The chain's CDR3 is CASSAGGGAYNEQFF. DNA for the CDR3: TGTGCCAGCAGTGCGGGAGGGGGCGCCTACAATGAGCAGTTCTTC.

The chain recombines TRBV4-1 with TRBJ1-1, with 7 bases identical to TRBD1. Per the germline V gene, CDR1 is MGHRA and CDR2 is YSYEKL. The ends lost 5 bases at V and 1 base at J; junction bases unmatched: 10. The CDR3 is 16 amino acids. In DNA, the CDR3 is TGCGCCAGCAGCATACGACGGGGACAGCCGAACACTGAAGCTTTCTTT. Its translation is CASSIRRGQPNTEAFF.

This clone was seen a handful of times. This chain uses TRBV7-9 with TRBJ2-7, with TRBD2 matching over 7 bases. This CDR3 has 13 residues. CDR1 is SEHNR and CDR2 is FQNEAQ in the germline V gene (reference sequence). The V segment lost 8 bases and the J segment 2 bases; nucleotides outside the gene matches: 6. In nucleotides, the CDR3 is TGTGCCAGCGGGGGGGGAGGGACCTACGAGCAGTACTTC. Amino acids: CASGGGGTYEQYF.